This is a list of T cell receptor beta chains from one sample in a study of shared clonotypes between healthy human individuals. Repertoires were generated with immunoSEQ multiplex PCR, while TCRdb's copy carries only in-frame clones and drops some. The data show 2 million to 2.5 million clones, roughly 95% seen once. Sequencing used naive CD4+ T cells sorted from blood. The receptor source for this set is a man younger than 35 in good health. Both conserved end residues are part of each CDR3. D genes are given only for firm matches. Not all rows give a size; the values are once, few, many and, for expanded clones, a class.

cdr3_aa: CASSFIGTEYSYEQYF
cdr3_nt: TGTGCCAGCAGCTTTATCGGGACAGAGTACTCCTACGAGCAGTACTTC
v_call: TRBV7-2
clone_size: .
j_call: TRBJ2-7
d_call: TRBD1

cdr3_aa: CASSPTRLAGSPHEQYF
cdr3_nt: TGTGCCAGCTCGCCCACACGACTAGCGGGGAGTCCCCACGAGCAGTACTTC
v_call: TRBV18
clone_size: .
j_call: TRBJ2-7
d_call: TRBD2

cdr3_aa: CASRANNYGYTF
cdr3_nt: TGTGCCAGCAGGGCCAATAACTATGGCTACACCTTC
v_call: TRBV2
clone_size: .
j_call: TRBJ1-2
d_call: .

cdr3_aa: CATGQGGDYSNQPQHF
cdr3_nt: TGTGCCACCGGACAGGGAGGAGACTATAGCAATCAGCCCCAGCATTTT
v_call: TRBV2
clone_size: .
j_call: TRBJ1-5
d_call: TRBD1

cdr3_aa: CASRETGVDGYTF
cdr3_nt: TGTGCCAGTAGGGAGACAGGGGTTGATGGCTACACCTTC
v_call: TRBV19
clone_size: .
j_call: TRBJ1-2
d_call: TRBD1

cdr3_aa: CASSEYGNTIYF
cdr3_nt: TGTGCCAGCAGTGAATATGGAAACACCATATATTTT
v_call: TRBV25-1
clone_size: few
j_call: TRBJ1-3
d_call: .

cdr3_aa: CASSGTSGETQYF
cdr3_nt: TGTGCCAGCAGCGGTACTAGCGGGGAGACCCAGTACTTC
v_call: TRBV9
clone_size: .
j_call: TRBJ2-5
d_call: TRBD2

cdr3_aa: CASSGTGDTGELFF
cdr3_nt: TGTGCCAGCAGCGGGACAGGGGACACCGGGGAGCTGTTTTTT
v_call: TRBV2
clone_size: .
j_call: TRBJ2-2
d_call: TRBD1

cdr3_aa: CASSILAGDDYEQYF
cdr3_nt: TGTGCCAGTAGTATTCTAGCGGGAGATGACTACGAGCAGTACTTC
v_call: TRBV19
clone_size: once
j_call: TRBJ2-7
d_call: TRBD2

cdr3_aa: CASNIAGGPSEQYF
cdr3_nt: TGTGCCAGCAATATAGCGGGAGGGCCCTCCGAGCAGTACTTC
v_call: TRBV2
clone_size: .
j_call: TRBJ2-7
d_call: TRBD2

cdr3_aa: CASSLSVAGGLDTQYF
cdr3_nt: TGTGCCAGCAGCTTGTCGGTAGCGGGGGGCTTAGATACGCAGTATTTT
v_call: TRBV5-4
clone_size: .
j_call: TRBJ2-3
d_call: TRBD2

cdr3_aa: CASSKGKDYGYTF
cdr3_nt: TGTGCCAGCAGCAAGGGTAAAGACTATGGCTACACCTTC
v_call: TRBV5-6
clone_size: once
j_call: TRBJ1-2
d_call: .

cdr3_aa: CASTGGQGANEKLFF
cdr3_nt: TGTGCCAGCACCGGGGGTCAGGGGGCTAATGAAAAACTGTTTTTT
v_call: TRBV6-1
clone_size: .
j_call: TRBJ1-4
d_call: TRBD1

cdr3_aa: CASSSEVGNSPLHF
cdr3_nt: TGCGCCAGCAGCTCCGAGGTGGGTAATTCACCCCTCCACTTT
v_call: TRBV5-1
clone_size: .
j_call: TRBJ1-6
d_call: .

cdr3_aa: CAWSGGQGIAYTF
cdr3_nt: TGTGCCTGGAGTGGTGGACAGGGAATCGCCTACACCTTC
v_call: TRBV30
clone_size: .
j_call: TRBJ1-2
d_call: TRBD1

cdr3_aa: CASSLEGGLQETQYF
cdr3_nt: TGCGCCAGCAGCTTGGAGGGGGGGCTACAAGAGACCCAGTACTTC
v_call: TRBV5-1
clone_size: .
j_call: TRBJ2-5
d_call: .

cdr3_aa: CASSLRRGNQPQHF
cdr3_nt: TGTGCCAGCAGCCTAAGAAGGGGGAATCAGCCCCAGCATTTT
v_call: TRBV5-6
clone_size: .
j_call: TRBJ1-5
d_call: .

cdr3_aa: CSVEEGGWYDYGYTF
cdr3_nt: TGCAGCGTTGAAGAAGGGGGGTGGTACGACTATGGCTACACCTTC
v_call: TRBV29-1
clone_size: .
j_call: TRBJ1-2
d_call: .

cdr3_aa: CASSPGQGAGNEQFF
cdr3_nt: TGCGCCAGCAGCCCGGGACAGGGGGCAGGCAATGAGCAGTTCTTC
v_call: TRBV5-1
clone_size: .
j_call: TRBJ2-1
d_call: TRBD1

cdr3_aa: CASSPGTGETYGYTF
cdr3_nt: TGTGCCAGCAGCCCCGGGACAGGAGAAACCTATGGCTACACCTTC
v_call: TRBV9
clone_size: once
j_call: TRBJ1-2
d_call: TRBD1

cdr3_aa: CAISESGGGFNEQYF
cdr3_nt: TGTGCCATCAGTGAGTCCGGGGGGGGCTTCAACGAGCAGTACTTC
v_call: TRBV10-3
clone_size: .
j_call: TRBJ2-7
d_call: TRBD2

cdr3_aa: CASSPGQNTEAFF
cdr3_nt: TGTGCCAGCTCACCCGGCCAGAACACTGAAGCTTTCTTT
v_call: TRBV18
clone_size: .
j_call: TRBJ1-1
d_call: .

cdr3_aa: CASSPGQEYQPQHF
cdr3_nt: TGCGCCAGCAGCCCGGGACAGGAGTACCAGCCCCAGCATTTT
v_call: TRBV5-1
clone_size: .
j_call: TRBJ1-5
d_call: TRBD1

cdr3_aa: CASGRQATDTQYF
cdr3_nt: TGTGCCTCTGGACGTCAGGCCACAGATACGCAGTATTTT
v_call: TRBV7-6
clone_size: once
j_call: TRBJ2-3
d_call: .

cdr3_aa: CASSPGTYSGTDTQYF
cdr3_nt: TGTGCCAGCAGTCCCGGGACTTATAGTGGCACAGATACGCAGTATTTT
v_call: TRBV6-6
clone_size: .
j_call: TRBJ2-3
d_call: .

cdr3_aa: CASSLGGGRYEQYF
cdr3_nt: TGTGCCAGCAGCCTCGGGGGCGGGAGGTACGAGCAGTACTTC
v_call: TRBV14
clone_size: .
j_call: TRBJ2-7
d_call: TRBD2

cdr3_aa: CASSLVGTDAGEQYF
cdr3_nt: TGTGCCAGCAGCTTGGTCGGGACCGATGCTGGCGAGCAGTACTTC
v_call: TRBV5-4
clone_size: .
j_call: TRBJ2-7
d_call: .

cdr3_aa: CASSVAGGPSNEKLFF
cdr3_nt: TGTGCCAGCAGCGTAGCGGGGGGACCTTCCAATGAAAAACTGTTTTTT
v_call: TRBV9
clone_size: .
j_call: TRBJ1-4
d_call: .

cdr3_aa: CAIGRVWTYEQYF
cdr3_nt: TGTGCCATCGGTCGGGTATGGACCTACGAGCAGTACTTC
v_call: TRBV10-3
clone_size: .
j_call: TRBJ2-7
d_call: .

cdr3_aa: CASMGGQVFRGYTF
cdr3_nt: TGTGCCAGCATGGGAGGACAGGTCTTTAGAGGCTACACCTTC
v_call: TRBV28
clone_size: .
j_call: TRBJ1-2
d_call: TRBD1

cdr3_aa: CASSRATNQPQHF
cdr3_nt: TGCGCCAGCAGCCGCGCGACAAATCAGCCCCAGCATTTT
v_call: TRBV5-1
clone_size: once
j_call: TRBJ1-5
d_call: .

cdr3_aa: CASSLPGPYEQYF
cdr3_nt: TGTGCCAGCAGCTTGCCGGGGCCCTACGAGCAGTACTTC
v_call: TRBV5-6
clone_size: .
j_call: TRBJ2-7
d_call: .

cdr3_aa: CASSSGGRDEQYF
cdr3_nt: TGTGCCAGCAGTTCAGGGGGCAGGGACGAGCAGTACTTC
v_call: TRBV28
clone_size: .
j_call: TRBJ2-7
d_call: TRBD1

cdr3_aa: CAISKQGAETEAFF
cdr3_nt: TGTGCCATCAGTAAACAGGGGGCCGAAACTGAAGCTTTCTTT
v_call: TRBV10-3
clone_size: .
j_call: TRBJ1-1
d_call: TRBD1

cdr3_aa: CASSYSKDSAYNEQFF
cdr3_nt: TGTGCCAGCAGTTACTCGAAGGATTCCGCCTACAATGAGCAGTTCTTC
v_call: TRBV6-5
clone_size: .
j_call: TRBJ2-1
d_call: .

cdr3_aa: CASSLWTGASGNTIYF
cdr3_nt: TGCGCCAGCAGCTTATGGACAGGGGCCTCTGGAAACACCATATATTTT
v_call: TRBV4-1
clone_size: .
j_call: TRBJ1-3
d_call: TRBD1

cdr3_aa: CASSLDGRNQETQYF
cdr3_nt: TGTGCCAGCAGCTTGGATGGGCGAAACCAAGAGACCCAGTACTTC
v_call: TRBV5-4
clone_size: .
j_call: TRBJ2-5
d_call: .

cdr3_aa: CATSRREDSYEQYF
cdr3_nt: TGTGCCACCAGTAGGCGGGAGGACTCCTACGAGCAGTACTTC
v_call: TRBV15
clone_size: .
j_call: TRBJ2-7
d_call: TRBD2

cdr3_aa: CAISAQGGEKLFF
cdr3_nt: TGTGCCATCAGTGCCCAGGGCGGGGAAAAACTGTTTTTT
v_call: TRBV10-3
clone_size: .
j_call: TRBJ1-4
d_call: .

cdr3_aa: CASSLAVLNTGELFF
cdr3_nt: TGTGCCAGCAGCCTCGCGGTCCTTAACACCGGGGAGCTGTTTTTT
v_call: TRBV5-4
clone_size: .
j_call: TRBJ2-2
d_call: .

cdr3_aa: CATSREGGYTF
cdr3_nt: TGTGCCACCAGCAGAGAGGGGGGCTACACCTTC
v_call: TRBV15
clone_size: .
j_call: TRBJ1-2
d_call: .

cdr3_aa: CASSRGSPQAKNIQYF
cdr3_nt: TGCGCCAGCAGCAGAGGGTCCCCCCAGGCCAAAAACATTCAGTACTTC
v_call: TRBV5-1
clone_size: .
j_call: TRBJ2-4
d_call: .

cdr3_aa: CASARENTGELFF
cdr3_nt: TGTGCCAGCGCCCGGGAGAACACCGGGGAGCTGTTTTTT
v_call: TRBV18
clone_size: .
j_call: TRBJ2-2
d_call: .

cdr3_aa: CASTPQQGVNNEQFF
cdr3_nt: TGTGCCAGCACCCCCCAGCAAGGAGTGAACAATGAGCAGTTCTTC
v_call: TRBV5-4
clone_size: .
j_call: TRBJ2-1
d_call: .

cdr3_aa: CASSDIQGWTQYF
cdr3_nt: TGTGCCAGCAGTGATATACAGGGGTGGACGCAGTATTTT
v_call: TRBV6-1
clone_size: .
j_call: TRBJ2-3
d_call: TRBD1

cdr3_aa: CASRDTGGASNQPQHF
cdr3_nt: TGTGCCAGCAGAGATACAGGGGGAGCAAGCAATCAGCCCCAGCATTTT
v_call: TRBV28
clone_size: .
j_call: TRBJ1-5
d_call: TRBD1

cdr3_aa: CASSLAKGGTTGTGELFF
cdr3_nt: TGTGCCAGCAGCTTAGCGAAGGGCGGCACCACGGGCACCGGGGAGCTGTTTTTT
v_call: TRBV7-9
clone_size: .
j_call: TRBJ2-2
d_call: .

cdr3_aa: CASSFSGQGNNSPLHF
cdr3_nt: TGTGCCAGCAGTTTCTCGGGACAGGGAAATAATTCACCCCTCCACTTT
v_call: TRBV27
clone_size: .
j_call: TRBJ1-6
d_call: TRBD1

cdr3_aa: CASSLEMSTEAFF
cdr3_nt: TGTGCCAGCAGCCTAGAGATGAGCACTGAAGCTTTCTTT
v_call: TRBV11-3
clone_size: .
j_call: TRBJ1-1
d_call: .

cdr3_aa: CASSQDVGRDDIGYTF
cdr3_nt: TGTGCCAGCAGCCAGGACGTCGGCAGGGATGATATAGGCTACACCTTC
v_call: TRBV4-2
clone_size: .
j_call: TRBJ1-2
d_call: .

cdr3_aa: CASSLEGSAKTQYF
cdr3_nt: TGTGCCAGCAGCTTAGAGGGATCGGCCAAGACCCAGTACTTC
v_call: TRBV11-2
clone_size: .
j_call: TRBJ2-5
d_call: .

cdr3_aa: CASSVVGGGPNTEAFF
cdr3_nt: TGTGCCAGCAGCGTAGTAGGCGGGGGGCCCAACACTGAAGCTTTCTTT
v_call: TRBV9
clone_size: .
j_call: TRBJ1-1
d_call: .

cdr3_aa: CSVGGRLNTEAFF
cdr3_nt: TGCAGCGTTGGGGGACGGCTGAACACTGAAGCTTTCTTT
v_call: TRBV29-1
clone_size: few
j_call: TRBJ1-1
d_call: .